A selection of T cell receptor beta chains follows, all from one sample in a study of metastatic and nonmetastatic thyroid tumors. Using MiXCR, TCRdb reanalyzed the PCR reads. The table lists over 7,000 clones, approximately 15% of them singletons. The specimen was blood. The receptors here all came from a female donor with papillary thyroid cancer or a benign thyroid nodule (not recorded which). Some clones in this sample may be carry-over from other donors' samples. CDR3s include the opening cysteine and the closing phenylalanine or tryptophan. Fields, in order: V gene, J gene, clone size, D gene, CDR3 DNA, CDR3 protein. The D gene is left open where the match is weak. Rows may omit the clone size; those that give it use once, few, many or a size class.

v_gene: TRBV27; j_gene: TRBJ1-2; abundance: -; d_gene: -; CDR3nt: TGTGCCAGCAGTTTATTGGGTGGGGGCTATGGCTACACCTTC; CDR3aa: CASSLLGGGYGYTF
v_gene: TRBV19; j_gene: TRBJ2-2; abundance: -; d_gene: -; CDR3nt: TGTGCCAGTAGTAGAAACACGTTGAACACCGGGGAGCTGTTTTTT; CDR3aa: CASSRNTLNTGELFF
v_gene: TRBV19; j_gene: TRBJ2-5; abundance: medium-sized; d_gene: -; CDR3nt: TGTGCCAGTAGTCCGCCAGGGGACGCAGAGACCCAGTACTTC; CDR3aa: CASSPPGDAETQYF
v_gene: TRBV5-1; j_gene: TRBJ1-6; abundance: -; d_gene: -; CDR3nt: TGCGCCAGCAGCTTGAGGGTGGACGGTTCACCCCTCCACTTT; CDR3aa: CASSLRVDGSPLHF
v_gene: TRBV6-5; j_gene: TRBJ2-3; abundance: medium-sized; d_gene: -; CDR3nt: TGTGCCAGCAGTTACTCGATCAAGCGAACTAGCACAGATACGCAGTATTTT; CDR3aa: CASSYSIKRTSTDTQYF
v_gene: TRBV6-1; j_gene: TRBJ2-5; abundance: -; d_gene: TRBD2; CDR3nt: TGTGCCAGCAGAAACTGGGGAGGGGAAGAGACCCAGTACTTC; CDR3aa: CASRNWGGEETQYF
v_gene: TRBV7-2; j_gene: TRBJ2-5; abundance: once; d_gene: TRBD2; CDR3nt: TGTGCCAGCATCCCAGGACCGGGAGGGGGGGTGAGCCAGTACTTC; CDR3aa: CASIPGPGGGVSQYF
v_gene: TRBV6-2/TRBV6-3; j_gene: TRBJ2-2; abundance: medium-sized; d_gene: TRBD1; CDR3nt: TGTGCCAGCAGTTCGGGCGGGACAGGGACCGGGGAGCTGTTTTTT; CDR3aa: CASSSGGTGTGELFF
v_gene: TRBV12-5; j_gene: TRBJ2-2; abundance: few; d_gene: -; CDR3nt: TGTGCTAGTGGCTGGGAGGGGGTAACCGGGGAGCTGTTTTTT; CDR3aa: CASGWEGVTGELFF
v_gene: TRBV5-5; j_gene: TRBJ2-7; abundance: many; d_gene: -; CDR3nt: TGTGCCAGCAAGTGGGGGAACGAGCAGTACTTC; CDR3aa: CASKWGNEQYF
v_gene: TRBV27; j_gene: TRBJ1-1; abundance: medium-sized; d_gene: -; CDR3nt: TGTGCCAGCAGTTTCCGGGGAGGGGGGGTTGGCACTGAAGCTTTCTTT; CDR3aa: CASSFRGGGVGTEAFF
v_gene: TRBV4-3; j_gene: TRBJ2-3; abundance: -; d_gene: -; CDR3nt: TGCGCCAGCAGCCAGGACCGGGCCCCCACGACAGATACGCAGTATTTT; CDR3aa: CASSQDRAPTTDTQYF
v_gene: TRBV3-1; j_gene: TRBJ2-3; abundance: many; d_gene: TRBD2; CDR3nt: TGTGCCAGCAGCCACGGGGGGAGCACAGATACGCAGTATTTT; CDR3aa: CASSHGGSTDTQYF
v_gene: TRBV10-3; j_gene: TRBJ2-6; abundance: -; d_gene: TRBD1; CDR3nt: TGTGCCATCGCTTGCGGGGGACAGGGAACCTCTGGGGCCAACGTCCTGACTTTC; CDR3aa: CAIACGGQGTSGANVLTF
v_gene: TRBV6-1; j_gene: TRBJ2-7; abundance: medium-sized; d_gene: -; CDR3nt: TGTGCCAGCAGTGAAGCCCTCGGGCAGGCCTACGAGCAGTACTTC; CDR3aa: CASSEALGQAYEQYF
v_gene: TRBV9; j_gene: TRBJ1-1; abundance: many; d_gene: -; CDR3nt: TGTGCCAGCAGCGTAGCGCCGGGACGGTTGAACACTGAAGCTTTCTTT; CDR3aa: CASSVAPGRLNTEAFF